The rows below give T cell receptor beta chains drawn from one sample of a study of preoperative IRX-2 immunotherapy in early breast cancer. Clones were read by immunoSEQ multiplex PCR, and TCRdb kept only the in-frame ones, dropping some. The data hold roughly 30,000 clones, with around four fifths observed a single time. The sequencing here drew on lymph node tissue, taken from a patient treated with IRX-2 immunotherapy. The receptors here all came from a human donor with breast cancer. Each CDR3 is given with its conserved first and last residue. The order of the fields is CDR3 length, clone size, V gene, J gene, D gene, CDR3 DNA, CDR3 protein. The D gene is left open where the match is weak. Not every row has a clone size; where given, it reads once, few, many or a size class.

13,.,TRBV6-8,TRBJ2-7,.,TGTGCTGGGATCTTTAGCACGGTCTACGAGCAGTACTTC,CAGIFSTVYEQYF
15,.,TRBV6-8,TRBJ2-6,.,TGTGCCAGCAGTTACTCGGGCTCTGGGGCCAACGTCCTGACTTTC,CASSYSGSGANVLTF
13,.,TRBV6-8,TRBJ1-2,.,TGTGCCAGCAGTGGCGGGGGCGGGGAAGGCTACACCTTC,CASSGGGGEGYTF
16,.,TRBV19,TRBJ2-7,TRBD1,TGTGCCAGTAGTACCTGGGGGACAGGGAAGAACTACGAGCAGTACTTC,CASSTWGTGKNYEQYF
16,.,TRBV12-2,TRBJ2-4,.,TGTGCAAGTCGCTTAGCCCCAGGATTAGCCAAAAACATTCAGTACTTC,CASRLAPGLAKNIQYF
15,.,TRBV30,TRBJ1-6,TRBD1,TGTGCCTGGAGGAGAGGGACAGCGCCGAATTCACCCCTCCACTTT,CAWRRGTAPNSPLHF
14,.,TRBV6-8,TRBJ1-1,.,TGTGCCAGCAGGGCGGGCCAAACGAACACTGAAGCTTTCTTT,CASRAGQTNTEAFF
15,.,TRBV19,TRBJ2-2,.,TGTGCCAGTCGACTACAGCCGTTTAACACCGGGGAGCTGTTTTTT,CASRLQPFNTGELFF
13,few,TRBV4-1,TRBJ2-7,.,TGCGCCAGCAGCCAATACGCAGGGAACGAGCAGTACTTC,CASSQYAGNEQYF
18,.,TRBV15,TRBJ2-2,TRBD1,TGTGCCACCAGCAAAGATCCGTCGGGGACAGGGATGACCGGGGAGCTGTTTTTT,CATSKDPSGTGMTGELFF
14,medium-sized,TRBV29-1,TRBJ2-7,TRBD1,TGCAGCGTAGTGGCGGGACAGGGAGGCTACGAGCAGTACTTC,CSVVAGQGGYEQYF
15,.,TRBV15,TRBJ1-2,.,TGTGCCACCAGCGGTAACAGACAGTCTAACTATGGCTACACCTTC,CATSGNRQSNYGYTF
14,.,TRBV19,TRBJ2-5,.,TGTGCCAGTAGTTACTCAGGGTACCAAGAGACCCAGTACTTC,CASSYSGYQETQYF
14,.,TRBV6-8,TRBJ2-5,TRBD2,TGTGCCAGCAGTTACTCGGGCGGGGGAGAGACCCAGTACTTC,CASSYSGGGETQYF
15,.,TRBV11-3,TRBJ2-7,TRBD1,TGTGCCAGCAGCTCCTCCGGGACAGGGGCCTACGAGCAGTACTTC,CASSSSGTGAYEQYF
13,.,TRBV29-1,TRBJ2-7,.,TGCAGCGCCGCCCCAGGGGCTGGATACGAGCAGTACTTC,CSAAPGAGYEQYF
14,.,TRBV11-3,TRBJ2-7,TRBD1,TGTGCCAGCAGCCCCCGGACAGGGGGGAACGAGCAGTACTTC,CASSPRTGGNEQYF
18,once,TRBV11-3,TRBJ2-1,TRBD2,TGTGCCAGCAGCCTCGGGACTAGCGGGAGGGCCTCCTACAATGAGCAGTTCTTC,CASSLGTSGRASYNEQFF
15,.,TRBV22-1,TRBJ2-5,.,TGTGCCAGCAGTCCGACTTGGACGGTCCAAGAGACCCAGTACTTC,CASSPTWTVQETQYF
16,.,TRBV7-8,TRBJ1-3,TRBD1,TGTGCCAGCAGCTTAATAGCTACAGGGGCTGGAAACACCATATATTTT,CASSLIATGAGNTIYF
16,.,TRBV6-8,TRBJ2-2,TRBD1,TGTGCCAGCAGGGACGGGACAGGCCCCTGGAGCGGGGAGCTGTTTTTT,CASRDGTGPWSGELFF
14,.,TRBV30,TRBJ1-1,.,TGTGCCTGGAGTCCCGCATGGGGGAGCACTGAAGCTTTCTTT,CAWSPAWGSTEAFF
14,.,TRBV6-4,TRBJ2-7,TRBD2,TGTGCCAGCAGTTTCTTAGCGGGAGGGCTCGAGCAGTACTTC,CASSFLAGGLEQYF
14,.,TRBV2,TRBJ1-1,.,TGTGCCAGTCAACTCCGGGGTGGGGACACTGAAGCTTTCTTT,CASQLRGGDTEAFF
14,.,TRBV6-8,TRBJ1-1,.,TGTGCCAGCAGACCCGCGACTGGGCTGGCTGAAGCTTTCTTT,CASRPATGLAEAFF
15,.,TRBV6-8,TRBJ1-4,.,TGTGCCAGCAGTTACTCGTCACTGAGTAATGAAAAACTGTTTTTT,CASSYSSLSNEKLFF
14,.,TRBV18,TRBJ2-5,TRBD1,TGTGCCAGCTCACGCACGACAGGGGGAGAGACCCAGTACTTC,CASSRTTGGETQYF
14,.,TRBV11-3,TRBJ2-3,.,TGTGCCAGCAGCTCAATACGATTTTCGGATACGCAGTATTTT,CASSSIRFSDTQYF
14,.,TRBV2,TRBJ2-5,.,TGTGCCAGCACCCGAGGTAGACAGAAAGAGACCCAGTACTTC,CASTRGRQKETQYF
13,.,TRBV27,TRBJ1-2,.,TGTGCCACCAGTGATACGGACGGGCGAGGCTACACCTTC,CATSDTDGRGYTF
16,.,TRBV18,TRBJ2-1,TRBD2,TGTGCCAGCTCACCGTGGCGGGGGGGCCCCTACAATGAGCAGTTCTTC,CASSPWRGGPYNEQFF
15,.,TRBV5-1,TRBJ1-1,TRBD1,TGCGCCAGCAGCCAAAGACAGGGGGCGATCACTGAAGCTTTCTTT,CASSQRQGAITEAFF
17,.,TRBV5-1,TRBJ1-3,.,TGCGCCAGCAGCTTGGGGAGGGACCTCCTCTCTGGAAACACCATATATTTT,CASSLGRDLLSGNTIYF
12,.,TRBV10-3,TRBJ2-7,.,TGTGCCAGCCGAGGGGACTCCTACGAGCAGTACTTC,CASRGDSYEQYF
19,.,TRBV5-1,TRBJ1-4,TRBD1,TGCGCCAGCAGCTACTTCCCCTCGGGACAGCTTGCAACTAATGAAAAACTGTTTTTT,CASSYFPSGQLATNEKLFF
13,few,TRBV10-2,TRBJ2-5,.,TGCGCCAGCCGACGGGGCCTAGAGGAGACCCAGTACTTC,CASRRGLEETQYF
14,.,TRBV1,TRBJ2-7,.,TGCGCCAGCAGCTCCGACAGGGGGTCTTACGAGCAGTACTTC,CASSSDRGSYEQYF
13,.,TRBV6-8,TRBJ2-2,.,TGTGCCAGCAGTCTCACTAGAACCGGGGAGCTGTTTTTT,CASSLTRTGELFF
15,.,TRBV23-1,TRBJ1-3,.,TGCGCCAGCAGCCCGACACGCAGCTCTGGAAACACCATATATTTT,CASSPTRSSGNTIYF
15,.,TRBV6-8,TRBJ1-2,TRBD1,TGTGCCAGCAGTTTCCGACAGGGGGTAGGCTATGGCTACACCTTC,CASSFRQGVGYGYTF